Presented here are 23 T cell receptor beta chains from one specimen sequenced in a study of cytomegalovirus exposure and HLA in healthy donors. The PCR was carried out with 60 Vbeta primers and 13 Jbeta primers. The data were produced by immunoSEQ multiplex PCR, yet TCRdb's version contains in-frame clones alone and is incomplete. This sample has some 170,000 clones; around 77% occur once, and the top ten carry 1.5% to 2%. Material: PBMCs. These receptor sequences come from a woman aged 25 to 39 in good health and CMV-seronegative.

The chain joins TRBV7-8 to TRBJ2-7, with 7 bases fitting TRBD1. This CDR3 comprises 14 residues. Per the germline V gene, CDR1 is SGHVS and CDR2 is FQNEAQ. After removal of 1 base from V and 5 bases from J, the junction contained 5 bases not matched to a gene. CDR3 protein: CASSLGDSRHEQYF. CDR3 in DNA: TGTGCCAGCAGCTTAGGGGACAGTAGGCACGAGCAGTACTTC.

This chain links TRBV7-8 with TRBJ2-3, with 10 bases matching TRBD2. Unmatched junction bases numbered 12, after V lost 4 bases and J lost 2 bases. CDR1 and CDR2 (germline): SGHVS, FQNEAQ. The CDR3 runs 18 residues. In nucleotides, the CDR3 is TGTGCCAGCAGCTCAAAAACCGGGACTAGCGCTTACACAGATACGCAGTATTTT. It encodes CASSSKTGTSAYTDTQYF.

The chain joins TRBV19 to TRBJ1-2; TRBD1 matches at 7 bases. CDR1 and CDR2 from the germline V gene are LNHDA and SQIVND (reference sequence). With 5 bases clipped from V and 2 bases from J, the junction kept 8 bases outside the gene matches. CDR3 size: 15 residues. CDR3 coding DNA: TGTGCCAGTAGTCCTCGGACAGGAAACAACTATGGCTACACCTTC. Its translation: CASSPRTGNNYGYTF.

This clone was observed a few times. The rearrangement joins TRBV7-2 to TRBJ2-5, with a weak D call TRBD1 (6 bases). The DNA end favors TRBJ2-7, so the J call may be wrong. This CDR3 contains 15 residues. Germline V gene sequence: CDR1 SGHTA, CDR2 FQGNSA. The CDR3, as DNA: TGTGCCAGCAGCTTAGAAAGGACAGAGCTCTACGAGCAGTACTTC. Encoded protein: CASSLERTELYEQYF.

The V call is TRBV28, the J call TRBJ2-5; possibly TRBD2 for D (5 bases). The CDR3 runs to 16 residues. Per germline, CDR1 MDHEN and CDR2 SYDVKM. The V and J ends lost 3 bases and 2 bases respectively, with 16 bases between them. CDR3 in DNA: TGTGCCAGCAGTTTGAGTTTTATCAGGAGGCAAGAGACCCAGTACTTC. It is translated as CASSLSFIRRQETQYF.

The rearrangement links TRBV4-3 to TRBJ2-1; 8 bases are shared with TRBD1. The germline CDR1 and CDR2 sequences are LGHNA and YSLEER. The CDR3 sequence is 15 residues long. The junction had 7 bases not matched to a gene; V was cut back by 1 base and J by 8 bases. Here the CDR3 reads CASSQAQGAGDEQFF. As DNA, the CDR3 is TGCGCCAGCAGCCAAGCCCAGGGGGCTGGGGATGAGCAGTTCTTC.

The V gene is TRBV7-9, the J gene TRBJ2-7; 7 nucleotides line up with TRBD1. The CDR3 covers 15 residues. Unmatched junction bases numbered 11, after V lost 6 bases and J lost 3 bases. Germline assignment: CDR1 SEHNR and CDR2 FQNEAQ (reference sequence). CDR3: CASSPGQSHYYEQYF. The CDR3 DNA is TGTGCCAGCAGTCCGGGACAGTCCCACTACTACGAGCAGTACTTC.

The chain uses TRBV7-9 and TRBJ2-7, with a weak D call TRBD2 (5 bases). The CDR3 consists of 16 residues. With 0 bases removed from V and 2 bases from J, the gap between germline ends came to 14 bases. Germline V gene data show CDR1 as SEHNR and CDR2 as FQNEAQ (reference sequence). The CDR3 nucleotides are TGTGCCAGCAGCTTAGCGCCGGGATCTATACCCTACGAGCAGTACTTC. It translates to CASSLAPGSIPYEQYF.

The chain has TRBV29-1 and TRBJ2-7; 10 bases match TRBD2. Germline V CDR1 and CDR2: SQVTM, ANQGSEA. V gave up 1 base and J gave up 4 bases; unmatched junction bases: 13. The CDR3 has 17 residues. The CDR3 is CSVEADPSGRAGYEQYF. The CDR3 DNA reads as TGCAGCGTTGAAGCCGACCCGAGCGGGAGGGCCGGGTACGAGCAGTACTTC.

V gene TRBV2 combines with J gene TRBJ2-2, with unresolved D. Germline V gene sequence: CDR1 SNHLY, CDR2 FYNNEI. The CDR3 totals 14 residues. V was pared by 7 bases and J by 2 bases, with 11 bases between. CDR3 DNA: TGTGCCAGCAAAGCCGCCCTCAACACCGGGGAGCTGTTTTTT. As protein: CASKAALNTGELFF.

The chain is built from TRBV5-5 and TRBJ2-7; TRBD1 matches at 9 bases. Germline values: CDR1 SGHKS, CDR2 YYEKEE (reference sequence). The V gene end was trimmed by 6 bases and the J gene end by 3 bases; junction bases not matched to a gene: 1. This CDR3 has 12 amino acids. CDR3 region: CASTDRGYEQYF. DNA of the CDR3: TGTGCCAGCACGGACAGGGGCTACGAGCAGTACTTC.

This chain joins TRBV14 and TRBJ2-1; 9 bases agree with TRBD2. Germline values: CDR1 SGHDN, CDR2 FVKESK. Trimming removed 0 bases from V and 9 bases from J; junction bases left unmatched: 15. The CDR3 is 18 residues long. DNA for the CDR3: TGTGCCAGCAGCCAAGAGCTGTCGACTAGCGGTCCGGGCAGTGAGCAGTTCTTC. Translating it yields CASSQELSTSGPGSEQFF.

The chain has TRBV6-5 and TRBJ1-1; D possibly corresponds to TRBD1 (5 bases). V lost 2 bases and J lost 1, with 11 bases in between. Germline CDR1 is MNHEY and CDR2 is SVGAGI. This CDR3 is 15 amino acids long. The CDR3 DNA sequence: TGTGCCAGCAGTTACGGCACGGGGGGGAACACTGAAGCTTTCTTT. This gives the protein CASSYGTGGNTEAFF.

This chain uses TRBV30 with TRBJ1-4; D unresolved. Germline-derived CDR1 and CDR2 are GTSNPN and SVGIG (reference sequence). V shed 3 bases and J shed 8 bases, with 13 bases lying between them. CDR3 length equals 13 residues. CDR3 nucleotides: TGTGCCTGGAGACTGCCACCGGGAGAAAAACTGTTTTTT. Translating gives CAWRLPPGEKLFF.

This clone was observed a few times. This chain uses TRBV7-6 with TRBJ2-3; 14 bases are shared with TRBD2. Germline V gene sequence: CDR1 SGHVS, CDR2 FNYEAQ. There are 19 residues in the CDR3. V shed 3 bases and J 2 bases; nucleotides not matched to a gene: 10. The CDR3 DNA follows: TGTGCCAGCAGCTTCGCTGCGGGGACTAGCGGGGGAACCACAGATACGCAGTATTTT. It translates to CASSFAAGTSGGTTDTQYF. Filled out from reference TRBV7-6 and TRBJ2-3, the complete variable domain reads GAGVSQSPRYKVTKRGQDVALRCDPISGHVSLYWYRQALGQGPEFLTYFNYEAQQDKSGLPNDRFSAERPEGSISTLTIQRTEQRDSAMYRCASSFAAGTSGGTTDTQYFGPGTRLTVL.

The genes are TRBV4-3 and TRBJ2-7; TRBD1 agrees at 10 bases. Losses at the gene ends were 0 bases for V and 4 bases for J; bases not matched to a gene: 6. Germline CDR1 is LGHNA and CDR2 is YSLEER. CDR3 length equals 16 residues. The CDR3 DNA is TGCGCCAGCAGCCAAGATCTGCGACAGGGGGCTTACGAGCAGTACTTC. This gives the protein CASSQDLRQGAYEQYF.

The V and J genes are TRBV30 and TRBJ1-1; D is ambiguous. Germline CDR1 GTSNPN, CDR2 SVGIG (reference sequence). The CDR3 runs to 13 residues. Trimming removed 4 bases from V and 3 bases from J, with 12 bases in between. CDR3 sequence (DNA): TGTGCCTGGATGAATTGGAGGGACACTGAAGCTTTCTTT. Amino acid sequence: CAWMNWRDTEAFF. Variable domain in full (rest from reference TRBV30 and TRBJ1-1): SQTIHQWPATLVQPVGSPLSLECTVEGTSNPNLYWYRQAAGRGLQLLFYSVGIGQISSEVPQNLSASRPQDRQFILSSKKLLLSDSGFYLCAWMNWRDTEAFFGQGTRLTVV.

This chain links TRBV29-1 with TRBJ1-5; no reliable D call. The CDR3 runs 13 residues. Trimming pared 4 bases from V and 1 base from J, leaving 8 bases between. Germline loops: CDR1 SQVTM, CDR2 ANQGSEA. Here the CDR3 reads CSVGVRSNQPQHF. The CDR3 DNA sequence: TGCAGCGTTGGTGTGCGGAGCAATCAGCCCCAGCATTTT.

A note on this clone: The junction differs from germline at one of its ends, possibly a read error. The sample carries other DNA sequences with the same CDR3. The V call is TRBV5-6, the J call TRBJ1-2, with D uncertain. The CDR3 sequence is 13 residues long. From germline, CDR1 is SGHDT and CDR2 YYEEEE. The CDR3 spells CASSLSGEDGYTF. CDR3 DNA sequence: TGTGCCAGCAGCTTATCTGGAGAGGATGGCTACACTTTC.

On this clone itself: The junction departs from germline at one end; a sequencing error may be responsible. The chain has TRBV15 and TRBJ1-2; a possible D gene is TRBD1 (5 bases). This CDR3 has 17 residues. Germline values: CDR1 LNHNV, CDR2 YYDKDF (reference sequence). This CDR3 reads CATSREGRVGANYGYTF. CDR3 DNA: TGTGCCACCAGCCGAGAGGGCAGGGTAGGAGCTAACTATGGCTACACCTTC. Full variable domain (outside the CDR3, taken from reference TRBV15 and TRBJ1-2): DAMVIQNPRYQVTQFGKPVTLSCSQTLNHNVMYWYQQKSSQAPKLLFHYYDKDFNNEADTPDNFQSRRPNTSFCFLDIRSPGLGDTAMYLCATSREGRVGANYGYTFGSGTRLTVV.

The CDR3 nucleotides read TGTGCCAGCAGCCAAGAATACACAGGGTCATTAGGCTATGGCTACACCTTC. Translation: CASSQEYTGSLGYGYTF. The gene calls are TRBV11-2 and TRBJ1-2; D is perhaps TRBD1 (6 bases). This CDR3 region has 17 residues. The V gene's germline CDR1 is SGHAT and CDR2 FQNNGV. The ends were cut back, 5 bases at V and 4 bases at J, with 23 bases in the middle. The full variable domain, rest sourced from reference TRBV11-2 and TRBJ1-2, is EAGVAQSPRYKIIEKRQSVAFWCNPISGHATLYWYQQILGQGPKLLIQFQNNGVVDDSQLPKDRFSAERLKGVDSTLKIQPAKLEDSAVYLCASSQEYTGSLGYGYTFGSGTRLTVV.

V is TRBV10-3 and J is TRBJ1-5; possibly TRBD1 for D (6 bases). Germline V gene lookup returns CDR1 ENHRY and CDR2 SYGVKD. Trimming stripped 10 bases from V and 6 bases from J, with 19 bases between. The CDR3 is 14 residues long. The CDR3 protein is CATLSGEGGQPQHF. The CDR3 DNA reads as TGTGCCACCTTATCAGGGGAGGGCGGTCAGCCCCAGCATTTT.

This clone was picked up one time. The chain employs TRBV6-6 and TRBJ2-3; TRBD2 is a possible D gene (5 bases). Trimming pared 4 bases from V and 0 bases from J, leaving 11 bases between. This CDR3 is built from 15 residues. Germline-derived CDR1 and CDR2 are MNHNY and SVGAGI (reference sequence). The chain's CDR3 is CASSSQDFSTDTQYF. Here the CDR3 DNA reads TGTGCCAGCAGTTCGCAGGACTTTAGCACAGATACGCAGTATTTT.